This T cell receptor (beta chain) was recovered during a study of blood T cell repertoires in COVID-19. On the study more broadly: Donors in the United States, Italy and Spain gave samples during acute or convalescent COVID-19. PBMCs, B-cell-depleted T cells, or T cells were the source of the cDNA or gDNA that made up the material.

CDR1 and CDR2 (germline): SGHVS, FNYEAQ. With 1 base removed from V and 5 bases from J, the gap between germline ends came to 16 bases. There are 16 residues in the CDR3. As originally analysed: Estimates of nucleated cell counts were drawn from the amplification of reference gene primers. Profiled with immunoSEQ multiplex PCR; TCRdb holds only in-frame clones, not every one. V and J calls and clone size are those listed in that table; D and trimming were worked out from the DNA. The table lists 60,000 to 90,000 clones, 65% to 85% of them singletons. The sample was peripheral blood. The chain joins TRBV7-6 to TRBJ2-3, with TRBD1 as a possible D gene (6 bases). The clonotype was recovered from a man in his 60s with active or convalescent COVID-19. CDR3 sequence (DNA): TGTGCCAGCAGCTTAGAAGGGGGTGTACGGGGAGATACGCAGTATTTT. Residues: CASSLEGGVRGDTQYF.